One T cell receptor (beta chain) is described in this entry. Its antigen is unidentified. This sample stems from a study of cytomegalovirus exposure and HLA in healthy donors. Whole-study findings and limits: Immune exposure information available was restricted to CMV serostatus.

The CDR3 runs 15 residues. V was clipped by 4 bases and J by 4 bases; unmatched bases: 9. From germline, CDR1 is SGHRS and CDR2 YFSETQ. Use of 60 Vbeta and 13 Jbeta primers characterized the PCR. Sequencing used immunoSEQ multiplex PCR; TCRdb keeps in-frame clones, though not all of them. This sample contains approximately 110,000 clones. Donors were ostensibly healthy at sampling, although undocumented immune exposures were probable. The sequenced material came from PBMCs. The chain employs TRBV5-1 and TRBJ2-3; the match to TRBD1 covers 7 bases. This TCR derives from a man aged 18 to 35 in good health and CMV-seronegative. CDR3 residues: CASSGTETRADTQYF. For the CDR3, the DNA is TGCGCCAGCAGCGGGACAGAAACCAGGGCAGATACGCAGTATTTT.